The 21 T cell receptor beta chains reported below all come from one sample, sequenced in a study of shared T cell receptors in the human thymus (dated by TCRdb to the early 2020s). Libraries came from the immunoSEQ multiplex PCR assay. The table comes from immuneACCESS by way of TCRdb, which keeps in-frame sequences with V and J called. Part of the clones is missing from these tables; in studies checked, under half for an unresolved V gene and the rest for unknown reasons. Counted in this sample were hundreds of thousands of clones; 88% of them appeared once. 0.0095% to 0.011% of the sample comes from the top ten. These data were likewise used in another study, on human thymus T cells.

The sequenced sample was thymocytes. The receptors derive from a boy in the first two years of life with a congenital heart defect. Donor details come from another sample of the same person, matched by shared clones.

The chain joins TRBV14 to TRBJ2-1; D perhaps matches TRBD2 (7 bases). Germline V gene lookup returns CDR1 SGHDN and CDR2 FVKESK. Trimming left V 6 bases short and J 10 bases short, with 22 bases between. The CDR3 covers 15 residues. CDR3 amino acids: CASRNAGLPRGEQFF. DNA of the CDR3: TGTGCCAGCAGGAACGCGGGACTACCGAGGGGGGAGCAGTTCTTC.

J is TRBJ2-7 and V is TRBV9; 13 bases are a match to TRBD2. This CDR3 comprises 20 residues. Germline assignment: CDR1 SGDLS and CDR2 YYNGEE. The V gene end was trimmed by 0 bases and the J gene end by 3 bases; junction bases not matched to a gene: 15. CDR3 sequence (DNA): TGTGCCAGCAGCGTAGCTGAGCCCGGGACTAGCGGGAATCGTCACTACGAGCAGTACTTC. Its protein product is CASSVAEPGTSGNRHYEQYF.

The chain couples TRBV7-9 to TRBJ1-1, with a tentative D call TRBD1 (6 bases). The CDR3 is 14 amino acids. Trimming cost V 3 bases and J 0 bases, with 8 bases left between them. CDR1 and CDR2 from the germline V gene are SEHNR and FQNEAQ (reference sequence). The CDR3 nucleotides are TGTGCCAGCAGCTTGTGGACAGTGAACACTGAAGCTTTCTTT. It encodes CASSLWTVNTEAFF.

The V call is TRBV7-6, the J call TRBJ1-5, with TRBD1 identical over 7 bases. The CDR3 is 14 amino acids. With V trimmed by 0 bases and J by 7 bases, 3 bases remained unmatched. Looked up from germline, CDR1 is SGHVS and CDR2 is FNYEAQ. The DNA of the CDR3 is TGTGCCAGCAGCTTAGCACAGGGGAACCAGCCCCAGCATTTT. This encodes CASSLAQGNQPQHF. The variable domain in full, completed from reference TRBV7-6 and TRBJ1-5, reads GAGVSQSPRYKVTKRGQDVALRCDPISGHVSLYWYRQALGQGPEFLTYFNYEAQQDKSGLPNDRFSAERPEGSISTLTIQRTEQRDSAMYRCASSLAQGNQPQHFGDGTRLSIL.

The chain's CDR3 is CASSQAGGSADTQYF. CDR3 bases: TGCGCCAGCAGCCAGGCAGGGGGGAGCGCAGATACGCAGTATTTT. The chain employs TRBV4-3 and TRBJ2-3, with D possibly TRBD1 on 7 matching bases. The CDR3 has 15 residues. Trimming removed 3 bases at V and 4 bases at J, with 14 bases between. Per the germline V gene, CDR1 is LGHNA and CDR2 is YSLEER.

This clone appeared once. The J gene is TRBJ2-7, the V gene TRBV7-2; 13 bases are shared with TRBD2. The V gene's germline CDR1 is SGHTA and CDR2 FQGNSA. With V trimmed by 5 bases and J by 2 bases, 6 bases remained unmatched. The CDR3 loop spans 16 amino acids. The CDR3 nucleotides read TGTGCCAGCAGCACCCACACTAGCGGGAGGGCCTACGAGCAGTACTTC. Protein sequence: CASSTHTSGRAYEQYF.

The gene calls are TRBV19 and TRBJ2-1, with 9 nucleotides matching TRBD2. Germline V gene lookup returns CDR1 LNHDA and CDR2 SQIVND (reference sequence). The trim removed 1 base at V and 0 bases at J, leaving 1 base unmatched. The CDR3 consists of 16 residues. The CDR3 here is CASSIGLADSYNEQFF. The DNA for the CDR3 is TGTGCCAGTAGTATAGGACTAGCGGACTCCTACAATGAGCAGTTCTTC.

The chain carries TRBV19 and TRBJ2-7; 10 bases are a match to TRBD1. The germline gives CDR1 LNHDA, CDR2 SQIVND (reference sequence). The V and J ends lost 1 base and 4 bases, in that order; junction bases with no gene match: 4. This CDR3 is built from 15 residues. The CDR3 DNA reads TGTGCCAGTAGTATAGTGGGGACAGGGGTTTACGAGCAGTACTTC. It yields the protein CASSIVGTGVYEQYF.

The chain recombines TRBV7-9 with TRBJ2-4; 10 nucleotides line up with TRBD2. Germline CDR1 and CDR2: SEHNR and FQNEAQ (reference sequence). V trimming: 4 bases; J trimming: 3 bases; junction bases outside the gene matches: 9. The CDR3 sequence is 17 residues long. CDR3 amino acids: CASSSPLAGVGKNIQYF. Written as DNA, the CDR3 is TGTGCCAGCAGCTCCCCCCTAGCGGGAGTGGGCAAAAACATTCAGTACTTC.

V usage is TRBV7-2 and J usage is TRBJ2-3; 7 nucleotides match TRBD2. V shed 3 bases, J shed 2 bases, and the junction held 2 bases outside the gene matches. Germline CDR1 and CDR2: SGHTA and FQGNSA. There are 14 residues in the CDR3. In DNA, the CDR3 is TGTGCCAGCAGCTTTCTAGCGGTCACAGATACGCAGTATTTT. As protein: CASSFLAVTDTQYF.

The genes are TRBV7-9 and TRBJ2-1, with D hard to call. The germline V gene has CDR1 SEHNR and CDR2 FQNEAQ (reference sequence). Deletions cut 1 base from V and 6 bases from J, with 7 bases between. This CDR3 region has 13 residues. The CDR3 DNA follows: TGTGCCAGCAGCTTAGATCCTTCCAATGAGCAGTTCTTC. It is translated as CASSLDPSNEQFF.

CDR3 residues: CASSPGRAEAFF. CDR3 DNA: TGTGCCAGCAGTCCAGGCAGGGCTGAAGCTTTCTTT. The rearrangement joins TRBV25-1 to TRBJ1-1; D may be TRBD1 (5 bases). The CDR3 totals 12 residues. Germline V lookup: CDR1 MGHDK, CDR2 SYGVNS. V was cut by 5 bases and J by 6 bases, with 10 bases left in between.

This clone has only one observation. The chain uses TRBV4-1 and TRBJ2-3, with TRBD1 as a possible D gene (6 bases). Per germline, CDR1 MGHRA and CDR2 YSYEKL. V lost 1 base to trimming and J lost 11 bases, with 13 bases between them. This CDR3 is 13 amino acids long. DNA of the CDR3: TGCGCCAGCAGCCAAGGCAGACAGGCGCGGCAGTATTTT. As protein: CASSQGRQARQYF.

This sequence joins TRBV7-6 and TRBJ1-4, with 8 nucleotides matching TRBD1. V was pared by 0 bases and J by 8 bases, with 8 bases of the junction left unmatched. This CDR3 contains 16 residues. Germline lookup yields CDR1 SGHVS and CDR2 FNYEAQ. DNA for the CDR3: TGTGCCAGCAGCTTAGCTACGGACAGGGTGGAGGAAAAACTGTTTTTT. This codes for CASSLATDRVEEKLFF.

This chain links TRBV7-2 with TRBJ2-7; D possibly corresponds to TRBD1 (6 bases). V lost 4 bases and J lost 3, with 19 bases in between. The CDR3 is 16 residues long. Germline assignment: CDR1 SGHTA and CDR2 FQGNSA. CDR3 sequence (DNA): TGTGCCAGCAGCTCGTCTCCCAGGGGTACATACTACGAGCAGTACTTC. This sequence encodes CASSSSPRGTYYEQYF.

The rearrangement uses TRBV5-5 and TRBJ2-7; 10 nucleotides match TRBD2. The CDR3 length is 15 residues. Germline loops: CDR1 SGHKS, CDR2 YYEKEE (reference sequence). V gave up 0 bases and J gave up 6 bases; unmatched junction bases: 6. CDR3 region: CASSLALAGVVEQYF. For the CDR3, the DNA is TGTGCCAGCAGCTTGGCGCTAGCGGGAGTGGTCGAGCAGTACTTC.

This rearrangement joins TRBV6-1 to TRBJ1-1, with unresolved D. Trimming removed 2 bases at V and 3 bases at J, with 10 bases between. This CDR3 comprises 14 residues. Germline CDR1 is MNHNS and CDR2 is SASEGT. CDR3 residues: CASSEPGKDTEAFF. As DNA, the CDR3 is TGTGCCAGCAGTGAACCGGGGAAGGACACTGAAGCTTTCTTT.

J is TRBJ2-7 and V is TRBV11-3; the match to TRBD1 covers 10 bases. In germline, CDR1 is SGHNT, CDR2 YENEEA. The CDR3 length is 16 residues. Losses at the gene ends were 3 bases for V and 6 bases for J; bases not matched to a gene: 11. CDR3 loop: CASSLGFRDRGFEQYF. DNA for the CDR3: TGTGCCAGCAGCTTGGGATTCCGGGACAGGGGATTCGAGCAGTACTTC. The variable domain in full, completed from reference TRBV11-3 and TRBJ2-7, reads EAGVVQSPRYKIIEKKQPVAFWCNPISGHNTLYWYLQNLGQGPELLIRYENEEAVDDSQLPKDRFSAERLKGVDSTLKIQPAELGDSAVYLCASSLGFRDRGFEQYFGPGTRLTVT.

In its sample, this clone was seen once. CDR3 in amino acids: CASSPTGPGLAFF. CDR3 nucleotides: TGTGCCAGCAGCCCTACAGGACCCGGTTTGGCTTTCTTT. The gene calls are TRBV28 and TRBJ1-1, with D perhaps matching TRBD1 (5 bases). Germline V CDR1 and CDR2: MDHEN, SYDVKM. This CDR3 is built from 13 residues. Trimming took 6 bases from V and 11 from J, leaving 19 bases between them.

Remarks on this clone: A read error may account for a junction end that differs from germline. The identical CDR3 is also encoded by other nucleotide sequences in the sample. CDR3 in DNA: TGTGCCTGGAGTTCCCGGACTAGCGGGCTGTACGAACAGTACTTC. Translation: CAWSSRTSGLYEQYF. The chain carries TRBV30 and TRBJ2-7, with 11 bases aligning to TRBD2. CDR3 length equals 15 residues. CDR1 and CDR2 (germline): GTSNPN, SVGIG (reference sequence).

The chain uses TRBV2 and TRBJ2-1; 10 bases are shared with TRBD2. The CDR3 sequence is 13 residues long. V dropped 10 bases and J dropped 7; count of bases not matched to a gene: 7. Germline V gene lookup returns CDR1 SNHLY and CDR2 FYNNEI. The CDR3 loop is CATSGRAENEQFF. In DNA, the CDR3 is TGTGCCACAAGCGGGAGGGCCGAAAATGAGCAGTTCTTC.